Sequencing of this TCR beta chain was carried out in a study of blood T cell repertoires in COVID-19. Overall study: Specimens from acute and convalescent COVID-19 originated in the United States, Italy and Spain. Sources were T cells, B-cell-depleted T cells, or PBMCs; the material itself was cDNA or gDNA.

Assay used: immunoSEQ multiplex PCR; TCRdb lists only in-frame clones, some missing. The table has around 700,000 clones, about 87% seen once. The CDR3 loop spans 18 amino acids. Germline loops: CDR1 SGDLS, CDR2 YYNGEE. With V trimmed by 4 bases and J by 4 bases, 17 bases remained unmatched. Specimen: peripheral blood. V and J are TRBV9 and TRBJ2-1, with 7 bases identical to TRBD1. This TCR derives from a woman between 18 and 29 years old with acute or convalescent COVID-19. In DNA form, the CDR3 reads TGTGCCAGCAGCTTCCGGGACAGCGTTCTTTCGTCTTACAATGAGCAGTTCTTC. It translates to CASSFRDSVLSSYNEQFF. Drawing the rest from reference TRBV9 and TRBJ2-1, the complete variable domain is DSGVTQTPKHLITATGQRVTLRCSPRSGDLSVYWYQQSLDQGLQFLIQYYNGEERAKGNILERFSAQQFPDLHSELNLSSLELGDSALYFCASSFRDSVLSSYNEQFFGPGTRLTVL.